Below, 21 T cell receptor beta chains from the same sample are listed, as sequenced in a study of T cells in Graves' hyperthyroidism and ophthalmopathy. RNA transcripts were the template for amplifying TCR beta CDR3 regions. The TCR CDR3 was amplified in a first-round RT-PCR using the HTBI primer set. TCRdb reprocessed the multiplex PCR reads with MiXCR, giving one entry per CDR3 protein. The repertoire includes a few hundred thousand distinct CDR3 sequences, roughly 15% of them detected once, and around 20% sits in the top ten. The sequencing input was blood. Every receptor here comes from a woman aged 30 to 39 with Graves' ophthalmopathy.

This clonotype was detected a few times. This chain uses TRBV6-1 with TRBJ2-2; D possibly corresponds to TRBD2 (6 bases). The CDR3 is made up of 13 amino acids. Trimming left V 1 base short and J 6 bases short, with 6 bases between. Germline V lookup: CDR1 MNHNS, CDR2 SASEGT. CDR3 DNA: TGTGCCAGCAGTGAAGGGGACTCCGGGGAGCTGTTTTTT. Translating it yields CASSEGDSGELFF.

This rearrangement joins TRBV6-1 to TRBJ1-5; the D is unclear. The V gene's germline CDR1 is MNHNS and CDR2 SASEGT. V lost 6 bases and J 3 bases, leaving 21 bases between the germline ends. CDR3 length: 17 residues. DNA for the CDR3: TGTGCCAGCAGAGCCCGGGCCGGGATAGGTATCAATCAGCCCCAGCATTTT. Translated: CASRARAGIGINQPQHF.

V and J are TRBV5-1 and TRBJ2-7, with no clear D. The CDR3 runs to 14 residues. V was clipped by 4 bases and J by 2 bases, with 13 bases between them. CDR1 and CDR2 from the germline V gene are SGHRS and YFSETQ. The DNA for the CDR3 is TGCGCCAGCAGCCCCCGGGTCCACGCCTACGAGCAGTACTTC. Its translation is CASSPRVHAYEQYF.

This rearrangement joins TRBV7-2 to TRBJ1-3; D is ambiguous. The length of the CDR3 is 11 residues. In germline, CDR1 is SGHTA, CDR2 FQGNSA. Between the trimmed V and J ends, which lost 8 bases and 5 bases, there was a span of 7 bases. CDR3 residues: CASGHRNTIYF. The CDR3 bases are TGTGCCAGCGGCCATAGAAACACCATATATTTT.

CDR3 amino acids: CASSEVEQSSYNEQFF. The CDR3, as DNA: TGCGCCAGCAGCGAAGTAGAGCAAAGCTCCTACAATGAGCAGTTCTTC. The V call is TRBV5-1, the J call TRBJ2-1; D gene unclear. The germline V gene has CDR1 SGHRS and CDR2 YFSETQ. The CDR3 is 16 amino acids. Trimming removed 4 bases from V and 0 bases from J, with 14 bases in between.

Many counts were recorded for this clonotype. The CDR3 DNA is TGTGCCAGCAGTGAAGGACTAGCGGGGGATGAGCAGTTCTTC. Amino acid sequence: CASSEGLAGDEQFF. The genes are TRBV2 and TRBJ2-1, with TRBD2 matching over 12 bases. The germline gives CDR1 SNHLY, CDR2 FYNNEI. CDR3 size: 14 residues. Germline trimming cut 1 base from V and 8 bases from J; bases unmatched to any gene: 0.

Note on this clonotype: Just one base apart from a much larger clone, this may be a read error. In DNA, the CDR3 is TGCAGCGGCACCCGGGACAGCATCGGCTATGGCTACACCTTC. This encodes CSGTRDSIGYGYTF. The chain couples TRBV29-1 to TRBJ1-2; TRBD1 matches at 7 bases. Looked up from germline, CDR1 is SQVTM and CDR2 is ANQGSEA. Unmatched junction bases numbered 12, after V lost 7 bases and J lost 4 bases. The CDR3 length is 14 residues.

CDR3 sequence reads: CASSFSVGELFF. The CDR3 DNA reads TGTGCCAGCAGCTTTAGTGTGGGGGAGCTGTTTTTT. This rearrangement joins TRBV7-9 to TRBJ2-2; D is undetermined. Trimming left V 3 bases short and J 8 bases short, with 7 bases between. From germline, CDR1 is SEHNR and CDR2 FQNEAQ (reference sequence). The CDR3 has 12 residues.

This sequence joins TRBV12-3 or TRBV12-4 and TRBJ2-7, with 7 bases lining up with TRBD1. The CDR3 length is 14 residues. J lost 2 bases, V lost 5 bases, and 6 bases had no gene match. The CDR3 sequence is CASSARQGPYEQYF. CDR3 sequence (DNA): TGTGCCAGCAGTGCACGACAGGGCCCCTACGAGCAGTACTTC.

CDR3 amino acids: CASTFGFGGPSDGGANVLTF. In DNA form, the CDR3 reads TGTGCCAGCACCTTCGGCTTCGGGGGCCCGAGCGACGGTGGGGCCAACGTCCTGACTTTC. This sequence joins TRBV6-1 and TRBJ2-6; D is perhaps TRBD1 or TRBD2 (6 bases each). Germline values: CDR1 MNHNS, CDR2 SASEGT. Trimming removed 7 bases from V and 3 bases from J, with 28 bases in between. This CDR3 spans 20 amino acids.

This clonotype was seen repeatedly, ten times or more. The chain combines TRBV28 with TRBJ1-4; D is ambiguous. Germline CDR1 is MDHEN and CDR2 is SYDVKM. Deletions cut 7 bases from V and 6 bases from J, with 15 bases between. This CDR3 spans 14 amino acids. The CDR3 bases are TGTGCCAGCACCTCCGACGCACGGGATGAAAAACTGTTTTTT. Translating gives CASTSDARDEKLFF. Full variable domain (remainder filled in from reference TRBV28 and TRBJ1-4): DVKVTQSSRYLVKRTGEKVFLECVQDMDHENMFWYRQDPGLGLRLIYFSYDVKMKEKGDIPEGYSVSREKKERFSLILESASTNQTSMYLCASTSDARDEKLFFGSGTQLSVL.

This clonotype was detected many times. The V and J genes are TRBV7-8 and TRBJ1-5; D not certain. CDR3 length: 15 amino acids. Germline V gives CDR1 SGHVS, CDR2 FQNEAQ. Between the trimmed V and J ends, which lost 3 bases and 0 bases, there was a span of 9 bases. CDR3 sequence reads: CASSLLKDSNQPQHF. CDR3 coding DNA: TGTGCCAGCAGCTTGCTCAAGGATAGCAATCAGCCCCAGCATTTT.

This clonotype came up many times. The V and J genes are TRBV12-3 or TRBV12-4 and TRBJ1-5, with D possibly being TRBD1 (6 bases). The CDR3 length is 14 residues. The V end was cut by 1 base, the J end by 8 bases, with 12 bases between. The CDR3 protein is CASSLGGGAEPQHF. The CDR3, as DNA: TGTGCCAGCAGTTTAGGGGGGGGCGCGGAGCCCCAGCATTTT.

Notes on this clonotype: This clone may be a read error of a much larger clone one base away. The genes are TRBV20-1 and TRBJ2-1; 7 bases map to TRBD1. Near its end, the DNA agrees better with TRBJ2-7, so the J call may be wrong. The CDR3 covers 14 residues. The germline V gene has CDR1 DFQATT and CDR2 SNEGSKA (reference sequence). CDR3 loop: CSASRGPTYNEQYF. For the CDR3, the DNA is TGCAGTGCTAGTAGGGGGCCCACTTACAATGAGCAGTACTTC.

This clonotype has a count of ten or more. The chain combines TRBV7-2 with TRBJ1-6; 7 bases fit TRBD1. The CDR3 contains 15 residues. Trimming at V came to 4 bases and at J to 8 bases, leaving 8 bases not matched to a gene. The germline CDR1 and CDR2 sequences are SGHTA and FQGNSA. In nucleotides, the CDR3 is TGTGCCAGCAGCTCAACAGGGGAGTCTCATTCACCCCTCCACTTT. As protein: CASSSTGESHSPLHF. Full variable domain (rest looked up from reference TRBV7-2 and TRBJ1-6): GAGVSQSPSNKVTEKGKDVELRCDPISGHTALYWYRQSLGQGLEFLIYFQGNSAPDKSGLPSDRFSAERTGGSVSTLTIQRTQQEDSAVYLCASSSTGESHSPLHFGNGTRLTVT.

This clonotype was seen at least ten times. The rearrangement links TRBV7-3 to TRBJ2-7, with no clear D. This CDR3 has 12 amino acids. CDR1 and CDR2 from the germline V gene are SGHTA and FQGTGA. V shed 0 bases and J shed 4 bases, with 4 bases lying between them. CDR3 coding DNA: TGTGCCAGCAGCTTAACCCCTTACGAGCAGTACTTC. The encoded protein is CASSLTPYEQYF.

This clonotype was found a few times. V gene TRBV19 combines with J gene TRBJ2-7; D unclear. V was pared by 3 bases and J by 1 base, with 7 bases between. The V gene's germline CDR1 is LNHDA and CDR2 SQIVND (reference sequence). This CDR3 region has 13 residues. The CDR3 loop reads CASSIETSYEQYF. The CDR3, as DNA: TGTGCCAGTAGTATTGAAACTTCCTACGAGCAGTACTTC.

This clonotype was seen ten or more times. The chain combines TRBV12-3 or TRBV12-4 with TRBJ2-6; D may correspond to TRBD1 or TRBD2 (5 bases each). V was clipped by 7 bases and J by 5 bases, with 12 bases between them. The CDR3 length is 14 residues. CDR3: CASTSGTRANVLTF. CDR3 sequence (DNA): TGTGCCAGCACTTCCGGGACCCGGGCCAACGTCCTGACTTTC.

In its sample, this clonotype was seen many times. The CDR3 sequence: CSALDGSDAAGEQYF. The CDR3 DNA follows: TGCAGTGCGCTGGACGGATCGGACGCAGCGGGGGAGCAGTACTTC. This chain links TRBV20-1 with TRBJ2-7; 7 nucleotides agree with TRBD2. In germline, CDR1 is DFQATT, CDR2 SNEGSKA (reference sequence). The CDR3 is made up of 15 amino acids. V was clipped by 6 bases and J by 7 bases; unmatched bases: 18.

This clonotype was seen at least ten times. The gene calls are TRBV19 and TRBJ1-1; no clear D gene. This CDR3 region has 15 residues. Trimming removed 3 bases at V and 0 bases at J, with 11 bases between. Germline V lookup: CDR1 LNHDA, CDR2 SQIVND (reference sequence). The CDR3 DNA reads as TGTGCCAGTAGTATCTGGTTGAGAGTGAACACTGAAGCTTTCTTT. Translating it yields CASSIWLRVNTEAFF.

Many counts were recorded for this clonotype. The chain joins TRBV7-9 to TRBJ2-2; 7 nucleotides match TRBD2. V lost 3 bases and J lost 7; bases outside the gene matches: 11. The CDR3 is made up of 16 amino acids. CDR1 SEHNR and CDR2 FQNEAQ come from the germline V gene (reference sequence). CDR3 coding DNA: TGTGCCAGCAGCTTCCCCGGCGGGGGATTGGGCGGGGAGCTGTTTTTT. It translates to CASSFPGGGLGGELFF.